Listed below are T cell receptor beta chains from one sample, sequenced in a study of cytomegalovirus exposure and HLA in healthy donors. Here immunoSEQ multiplex PCR was the method, and the copy in TCRdb shows in-frame clones only, minus some. In the table there are some 180,000 clones, 82% of which are singletons. Sequencing used PBMCs. The origin of the receptors is a man aged 35 to 55 in good health and CMV-seronegative. CDR3s include the opening cysteine and the closing phenylalanine or tryptophan. A D gene is named only where the DNA matches it firmly. The listing skips clone size in some rows; elsewhere it reads once, few, many or a size class.

CDR3 protein	CDR3 DNA	clone size	D gene	J gene	V gene	CDR3 length
CASSLAAELASPLHF	TGCGCCAGCAGCTTGGCCGCCGAACTCGCTTCACCCCTCCACTTT	-	-	TRBJ1-6	TRBV5-1	15
CASSLALTSGSFDEQFF	TGTGCCAGCAGCTTAGCGCTCACTAGCGGGAGCTTCGATGAGCAGTTCTTC	-	TRBD2	TRBJ2-1	TRBV7-9	17
CASSQDRLAVAYEQYF	TGCGCCAGCAGCCAAGATCGACTAGCGGTGGCCTACGAGCAGTACTTC	-	TRBD2	TRBJ2-7	TRBV4-1	16
CASSLPEPPGLYEQYF	TGCGCCAGCAGCTTGCCGGAACCCCCTGGGCTCTACGAGCAGTACTTC	-	-	TRBJ2-7	TRBV5-1	16
CASSFQGHNNSPLHF	TGTGCCAGCAGCTTCCAGGGACACAATAATTCACCCCTCCACTTT	-	-	TRBJ1-6	TRBV11-2	15
CASSPPREGPTNEKLFF	TGTGCCAGCTCACCACCGCGGGAGGGACCAACTAATGAAAAACTGTTTTTT	once	-	TRBJ1-4	TRBV18	17
CASSPRFTGVGLVDTQYF	TGTGCCAGCAGCCCACGATTTACAGGGGTGGGTTTGGTAGATACGCAGTATTTT	once	TRBD1	TRBJ2-3	TRBV9	18
CASSYSIGRLYEQYF	TGTGCCAGCAGTTACTCGATTGGCAGGCTGTACGAGCAGTACTTC	-	-	TRBJ2-7	TRBV6-6	15
CASSQGQGVGNQPQHF	TGTGCCAGCAGCCAAGGCCAAGGGGTGGGCAATCAGCCCCAGCATTTT	-	-	TRBJ1-5	TRBV4-2	16
CASTTPGQGDEKLFF	TGTGCCAGTACCACTCCGGGACAGGGGGATGAAAAACTGTTTTTT	few	TRBD1	TRBJ1-4	TRBV19	15
CASSLGGGVRDTEAFF	TGTGCCAGCAGTTTAGGGGGGGGCGTAAGGGACACTGAAGCTTTCTTT	-	-	TRBJ1-1	TRBV28	16
CASSPGTLMNTEAFF	TGTGCCAGCAGCCCCGGGACTTTAATGAACACTGAAGCTTTCTTT	-	-	TRBJ1-1	TRBV7-9	15
CASSLVGGPLAKNIQYF	TGTGCCAGCAGCTTAGTTGGGGGCCCATTAGCCAAAAACATTCAGTACTTC	-	-	TRBJ2-4	TRBV7-6	17
CASTTLQGNEQFF	TGTGCCAGCACCACCCTACAGGGTAATGAGCAGTTCTTC	-	-	TRBJ2-1	TRBV28	13
CASSHNPGGSGATDTQYF	TGTGCCAGCAGCCACAATCCAGGCGGCAGCGGGGCCACAGATACGCAGTATTTT	-	TRBD2	TRBJ2-3	TRBV4-2	18
CASSFAGSYNEQFF	TGTGCCAGCAGCTTTGCAGGCTCCTACAATGAGCAGTTCTTC	-	-	TRBJ2-1	TRBV7-2	14
CASRVGTTSYEQYF	TGTGCCAGCAGAGTAGGGACTACCTCCTACGAGCAGTACTTC	-	TRBD2	TRBJ2-7	TRBV28	14
CASSEGTGPNTGELFF	TGTGCCAGCAGTGAAGGTACAGGGCCAAACACCGGGGAGCTGTTTTTT	-	-	TRBJ2-2	TRBV2	16